This TCR beta chain appears in the sequencing data of a study of T-cell memory formation after mild COVID-19. One entry per CDR3 protein results from TCRdb running MiXCR on the 5' RACE reads. The sample lists 280,000 or so distinct CDR3 sequences, over 15% occurring once. Sequencing was performed on PBMCs or a T cell subset sorted from them (not recorded which). This clonotype was sampled from a young man who had mild COVID-19 (a few samples of this study predate the infection). Cell type and time point are not known.

The CDR3 region has the DNA TGTGCCAGCAAAAGGGGGGGGAGCACAGATACGCAGTATTTT. The encoded protein is CASKRGGSTDTQYF. This chain joins TRBV27 and TRBJ2-3; D might be TRBD2 (7 bases). Trimming removed 7 bases at V and 0 bases at J, with 11 bases between. The CDR3 has 14 amino acids. CDR1 MNHEY and CDR2 SMNVEV come from the germline V gene (reference sequence).